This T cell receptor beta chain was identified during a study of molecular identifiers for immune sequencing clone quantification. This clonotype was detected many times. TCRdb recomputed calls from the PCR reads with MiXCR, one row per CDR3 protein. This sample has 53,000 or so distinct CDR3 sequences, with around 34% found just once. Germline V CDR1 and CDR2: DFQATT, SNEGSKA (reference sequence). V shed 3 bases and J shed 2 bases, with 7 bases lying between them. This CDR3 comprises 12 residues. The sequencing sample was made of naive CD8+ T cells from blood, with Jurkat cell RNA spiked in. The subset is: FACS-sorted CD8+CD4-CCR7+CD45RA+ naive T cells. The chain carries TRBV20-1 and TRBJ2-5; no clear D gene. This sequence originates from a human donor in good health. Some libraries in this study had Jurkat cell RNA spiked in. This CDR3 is CSASGQQETQYF. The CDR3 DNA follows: TGCAGTGCTAGTGGTCAACAAGAGACCCAGTACTTC.